Each of the 28 T cell receptor beta chains below was sequenced from the same sample in a study of T cell changes during pregnancy in multiple sclerosis. Profiling relied on immunoSEQ multiplex PCR, and the TCRdb table lists in-frame clones only, not all of them. The data hold 60,000 to 75,000 clones, with just over 90% observed a single time. Sequenced here: peripheral blood, sampled in the third trimester of pregnancy. The origin of the receptors is a female donor with multiple sclerosis, enrolled in a pregnancy study.

The chain employs TRBV5-1 and TRBJ1-5; TRBD1 aligns across 7 bases. The CDR3 totals 15 residues. Germline CDR1 reads SGHRS; CDR2 reads YFSETQ. The junction had 10 bases not matched to a gene; V was cut back by 4 bases and J by 6 bases. The CDR3 DNA reads TGCGCCAGCAGCCCCAGGACAGGAGAGGGTCAGCCCCAGCATTTT. Its protein product is CASSPRTGEGQPQHF.

Many counts were recorded for this clone. In the same sample, other DNA sequences code for this CDR3. This chain links TRBV6-4 with TRBJ2-3; 10 bases match TRBD2. After removal of 0 bases from V and 6 bases from J, the junction contained 3 bases not matched to a gene. The CDR3 is made up of 15 amino acids. Germline assignment: CDR1 MRHNA and CDR2 SNTAGT. This CDR3 reads CASSDSSGGADTQYF. CDR3 nucleotide sequence: TGTGCCAGCAGTGACTCGAGCGGGGGGGCCGATACGCAGTATTTT.

The rearrangement uses TRBV5-6 and TRBJ2-5, with TRBD2 as a possible D gene (5 bases). The germline V and J ends were trimmed by 4 bases and 2 bases, with 24 bases remaining between them. The CDR3 length is 18 residues. Germline lookup yields CDR1 SGHDT and CDR2 YYEEEE. DNA of the CDR3: TGTGCCAGCAGCCAGATCCGGGAAATTCGAACTCGACAAGAGACCCAGTACTTC. This encodes CASSQIREIRTRQETQYF. The entire variable domain, with the rest obtained from reference TRBV5-6 and TRBJ2-5, is as follows: DAGVTQSPTHLIKTRGQQVTLRCSPKSGHDTVSWYQQALGQGPQFIFQYYEEEERQRGNFPDRFSGHQFPNYSSELNVNALLLGDSALYLCASSQIREIRTRQETQYFGPGTRLLVL.

The chain carries TRBV4-1 and TRBJ2-1; D gene uncertain. The CDR3 is 16 residues long. Trimming took 5 bases from V and 0 from J, leaving 14 bases between them. Germline V CDR1 and CDR2: MGHRA, YSYEKL. This CDR3 reads CASSARVPSSYNEQFF. The CDR3 nucleotides read TGCGCCAGCAGCGCACGGGTTCCGAGCTCCTACAATGAGCAGTTCTTC.

The J gene is TRBJ1-2, the V gene TRBV15, with D uncertain. Trimming took off 1 base at V and 8 bases at J, with 17 bases between the two ends. The CDR3 consists of 15 residues. Germline CDR1 and CDR2: LNHNV and YYDKDF (reference sequence). CDR3 loop: CATSRGPGSEWGYTF. In nucleotides, the CDR3 is TGTGCCACCAGCAGAGGCCCGGGGAGTGAATGGGGCTACACCTTC.

The chain carries TRBV5-8 and TRBJ1-2; TRBD1 agrees at 7 bases. Germline CDR1 and CDR2: SGHTS and YDEGEE. V trimming: 1 base; J trimming: 5 bases; junction bases outside the gene matches: 8. This CDR3 has 15 residues. CDR3 DNA sequence: TGTGCCAGCAGCTTGCTAGGGGGCGATACGTATGGCTACACCTTC. Encoded protein: CASSLLGGDTYGYTF.

The chain links TRBV4-1 to TRBJ1-1; D is unresolved. The CDR3 is made up of 13 amino acids. Trimming left V 6 bases short and J 5 bases short, with 13 bases between. Looked up from germline, CDR1 is MGHRA and CDR2 is YSYEKL. The CDR3 sequence: CASRVDGRTEAFF. DNA of the CDR3: TGCGCCAGCAGAGTTGACGGGAGGACTGAAGCTTTCTTT.

The chain has TRBV5-1 and TRBJ1-2, with D possibly TRBD1 on 5 matching bases. Deletions cut 4 bases from V and 5 bases from J, with 18 bases between. The V gene's germline CDR1 is SGHRS and CDR2 YFSETQ. CDR3 length: 15 amino acids. The CDR3 DNA is TGCGCCAGCAGCCCTACTGCGGGGGGGTCTTATGGCTACACCTTC. It translates to CASSPTAGGSYGYTF.

The chain employs TRBV5-1 and TRBJ1-2, with 7 bases aligning to TRBD1. This CDR3 spans 14 amino acids. Unmatched junction bases numbered 11, after V lost 7 bases and J lost 5 bases. Looked up from germline, CDR1 is SGHRS and CDR2 is YFSETQ. CDR3 in amino acids: CASSQPKTGYGYTF. CDR3 nucleotides: TGCGCCAGCTCACAGCCAAAGACAGGGTATGGCTACACCTTC.

The chain employs TRBV28 and TRBJ2-5; D not resolved. The germline V gene encodes CDR1 MDHEN and CDR2 SYDVKM. With 5 bases removed from V and 5 bases from J, the gap between germline ends came to 21 bases. The CDR3 covers 16 residues. The DNA for the CDR3 is TGTGCCAGCAGTCCTCTGTCGTCCGGTCTCTGGGAGACCCAGTACTTC. It encodes CASSPLSSGLWETQYF.

The rearrangement uses TRBV29-1 and TRBJ2-3; 10 bases agree with TRBD2. Trimming removed 4 bases from V and 0 bases from J; junction bases left unmatched: 10. The CDR3 runs 17 residues. In germline, CDR1 is SQVTM, CDR2 ANQGSEA. Here the CDR3 reads CSVGDSGGPTSTDTQYF. CDR3 coding DNA: TGCAGCGTTGGGGATAGCGGGGGGCCAACTAGCACAGATACGCAGTATTTT.

The gene calls are TRBV4-1 and TRBJ2-7, with 7 positions matching TRBD1. The CDR3 is 15 residues long. V was pared by 3 bases and J by 1 base, with 6 bases of the junction left unmatched. Germline-derived CDR1 and CDR2 are MGHRA and YSYEKL. In DNA, the CDR3 is TGCGCCAGCAGCCAGAGTACAGGGGATTCCTACGAGCAGTACTTC. It translates to CASSQSTGDSYEQYF.

The chain is built from TRBV19 and TRBJ1-2, with D perhaps TRBD1 (6 bases). Germline V gene data show CDR1 as LNHDA and CDR2 as SQIVND (reference sequence). V was clipped by 5 bases and J by 6 bases, with 13 bases between them. The CDR3 runs to 13 residues. CDR3 sequence: CASSGLQGHGYTF. The CDR3 DNA is TGTGCCAGTAGTGGATTACAGGGCCATGGCTACACCTTC.

The V call is TRBV6-1, the J call TRBJ2-6, with D possibly being TRBD1 (5 bases). The CDR3 consists of 17 residues. V dropped 4 bases and J dropped 0 bases, with 13 bases sitting between them. CDR1 MNHNS and CDR2 SASEGT come from the germline V gene. CDR3 in amino acids: CASSGGRTSSGANVLTF. In nucleotides, the CDR3 is TGTGCCAGCAGTGGGGGCAGGACAAGCTCTGGGGCCAACGTCCTGACTTTC.

This chain uses TRBV7-9 with TRBJ1-2; TRBD1 might be the D (6 bases). This CDR3 is 14 amino acids long. Between the trimmed V and J ends, which lost 1 base and 7 bases, there was a span of 13 bases. CDR1 SEHNR and CDR2 FQNEAQ come from the germline V gene (reference sequence). The CDR3 region is CASSLVRAGAGYTF. Written as DNA, the CDR3 is TGTGCCAGCAGCTTAGTACGGGCAGGGGCTGGCTACACCTTC. The full variable domain, in which reference TRBV7-9 and TRBJ1-2 provide the parts outside the CDR3, is DTGVSQNPRHKITKRGQNVTFRCDPISEHNRLYWYRQTLGQGPEFLTYFQNEAQLEKSRLLSDRFSAERPKGSFSTLEIQRTEQGDSAMYLCASSLVRAGAGYTFGSGTRLTVV.

The chain joins TRBV4-2 to TRBJ1-5; a possible D gene is TRBD1 (5 bases). CDR1 and CDR2 (germline): LGHNA, YNFKEQ. V was clipped by 0 bases and J by 0 bases, with 9 bases between them. This CDR3 has 16 residues. CDR3 sequence (DNA): TGTGCCAGCAGCCAAGACGGGGGGGTTAGCAATCAGCCCCAGCATTTT. As protein: CASSQDGGVSNQPQHF.

The chain combines TRBV4-1 with TRBJ1-5, with 7 nucleotides matching TRBD1. With 4 bases clipped from V and 4 bases from J, the junction kept 13 bases outside the gene matches. There are 17 residues in the CDR3. Germline V gene lookup returns CDR1 MGHRA and CDR2 YSYEKL. CDR3 nucleotides: TGCGCCAGCAGCCCCTGGGGGGTAGGGGGCGGGAATCAGCCCCAGCATTTT. This gives the protein CASSPWGVGGGNQPQHF.

The chain recombines TRBV5-6 with TRBJ1-5, with 8 bases fitting TRBD1. The CDR3 has 15 residues. V lost 3 bases, J lost 7 bases, and 9 bases stayed unmatched. Looked up from germline, CDR1 is SGHDT and CDR2 is YYEEEE. CDR3 sequence: CASSSSRTGNQPQHF. The CDR3 region has the DNA TGTGCCAGCAGCTCGTCCCGGACAGGGAACCAGCCCCAGCATTTT.

This clone has a handful of counts. V is TRBV7-2 and J is TRBJ1-6; D is possibly TRBD1 (6 bases). In germline, CDR1 is SGHTA, CDR2 FQGNSA. This CDR3 is built from 15 residues. V was clipped by 5 bases and J by 8 bases, with 16 bases between them. CDR3 residues: CASSPRGGRDSPLHF. CDR3 bases: TGTGCCAGCAGCCCCCGAGGGGGGAGGGATTCACCCCTCCACTTT.

This clone was counted between two and nine times. The J gene is TRBJ2-7, the V gene TRBV7-2; 16 nucleotides agree with TRBD2. The CDR3 has 19 amino acids. Germline CDR1 and CDR2: SGHTA and FQGNSA. With 5 bases clipped from V and 1 base from J, the junction kept 11 bases outside the gene matches. The CDR3 here is CASSPGTSGRAGPSYEQYF. The CDR3 DNA follows: TGTGCCAGCAGCCCCGGGACTAGCGGGAGGGCAGGTCCATCCTACGAGCAGTACTTC.

The chain carries TRBV12-5 and TRBJ2-7; D might be TRBD1 (5 bases). The V and J ends lost 4 bases and 3 bases respectively, with 13 bases between them. The germline V gene encodes CDR1 LGHNT and CDR2 FRNRAP. CDR3 length: 14 residues. CDR3 sequence reads: CASGSQDIYYEQYF. The CDR3 region has the DNA TGTGCTAGTGGTTCTCAGGACATCTACTACGAGCAGTACTTC.

V usage is TRBV2 and J usage is TRBJ2-2, with D perhaps matching TRBD1 (6 bases). CDR1 is SNHLY and CDR2 is FYNNEI in the germline V gene. The V end lost 8 bases, the J end lost 6 bases, and 16 bases lay between the germline ends. The length of the CDR3 is 14 residues. The CDR3 loop is CASLKDTGPGELFF. For the CDR3, the DNA is TGTGCCAGCCTAAAAGATACAGGGCCCGGGGAGCTGTTTTTT.

The V call is TRBV19, the J call TRBJ1-2; weak D call: TRBD1 (6 bases). This CDR3 contains 15 residues. The V end lost 2 bases, the J end lost 5 bases, and 15 bases lay between the germline ends. Per the germline V gene, CDR1 is LNHDA and CDR2 is SQIVND (reference sequence). The CDR3 DNA reads TGTGCCAGTAGTATAACGGCAGGGGAATGGTATGGCTACACCTTC. It is translated as CASSITAGEWYGYTF. Using reference TRBV19 and TRBJ1-2 for the parts outside the CDR3, the full variable domain is DGGITQSPKYLFRKEGQNVTLSCEQNLNHDAMYWYRQDPGQGLRLIYYSQIVNDFQKGDIAEGYSVSREKKESFPLTVTSAQKNPTAFYLCASSITAGEWYGYTFGSGTRLTVV.

V and J are TRBV23-1 and TRBJ1-2; D possibly corresponds to TRBD1 (6 bases). TRBV23-1 is an ORF, and what it does is uncertain. Trimming took off 4 bases at V and 2 bases at J, with 14 bases between the two ends. This CDR3 region has 15 residues. The CDR3 sequence: CASSLTPDRNYGYTF. The CDR3 DNA is TGCGCCAGCAGTCTGACCCCTGACAGGAACTATGGCTACACCTTC.

The rearrangement links TRBV6-5 to TRBJ2-7; possible D gene TRBD2, 7 bases. The CDR3 has 15 residues. Germline V gives CDR1 MNHEY, CDR2 SVGAGI. V lost 2 bases to trimming and J lost 0 bases, with 11 bases between them. The CDR3 loop is CASSYAGAPSYEQYF. For the CDR3, the DNA is TGTGCCAGCAGTTACGCGGGGGCTCCCTCCTACGAGCAGTACTTC.

This clone was counted between two and nine times. The CDR3 nucleotides read TGTGCCAGCAGTTACGACGGGTCAGGCTACACCTTC. It is translated as CASSYDGSGYTF. V is TRBV6-5 and J is TRBJ1-2; no clear D. Germline CDR1 MNHEY, CDR2 SVGAGI. This CDR3 is built from 12 residues. The V end lost 2 bases, the J end lost 8 bases, and 9 bases lay between the germline ends.

The chain has TRBV6-4 and TRBJ2-3, with 9 bases fitting TRBD2. The CDR3 length is 15 residues. Germline loops: CDR1 MRHNA, CDR2 SNTAGT. V shed 0 bases and J 4 bases; nucleotides not matched to a gene: 2. The CDR3 DNA follows: TGTGCCAGCAGTGACTCGCGGGGGGGTTCAGATACGCAGTATTTT. It encodes CASSDSRGGSDTQYF.

This chain joins TRBV10-3 and TRBJ1-2, with a possible D match to TRBD1 (5 bases). The germline gives CDR1 ENHRY, CDR2 SYGVKD. This CDR3 spans 14 amino acids. V lost 0 bases and J 5 bases, leaving 10 bases between the germline ends. CDR3 DNA sequence: TGTGCCATCAGTGAGTCCCTTCGGGGGTATGGCTACACCTTC. Translating it yields CAISESLRGYGYTF.